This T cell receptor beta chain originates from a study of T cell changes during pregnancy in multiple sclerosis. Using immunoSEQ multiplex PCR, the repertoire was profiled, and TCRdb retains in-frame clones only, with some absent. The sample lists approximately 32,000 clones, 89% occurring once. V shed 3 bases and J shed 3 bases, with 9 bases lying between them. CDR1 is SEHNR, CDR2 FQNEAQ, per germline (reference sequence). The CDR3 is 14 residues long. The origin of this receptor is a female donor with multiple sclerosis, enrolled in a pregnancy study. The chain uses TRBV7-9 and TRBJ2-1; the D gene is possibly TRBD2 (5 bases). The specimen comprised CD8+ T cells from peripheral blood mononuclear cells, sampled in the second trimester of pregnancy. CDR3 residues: CASSFSGNYNEQFF. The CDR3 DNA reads TGTGCCAGCAGCTTTTCCGGGAACTACAATGAGCAGTTCTTC.